The rows below give T cell receptor beta chains drawn from one sample of a study of spatial heterogeneity in lung cancer. TCRdb itself ran the 5' RACE reads through MiXCR, one entry per CDR3 protein. This repertoire shows approximately 70,000 distinct CDR3 sequences, nearly 9% found once; its top ten account for roughly 1.8%. This material consisted of PBMCs, taken at follow-up. These receptor sequences come from a female donor with early-stage non-small cell lung cancer. The conserved cysteine and the conserved F or W are not part of the CDR3 here. Each record gives: CDR3 protein, J gene, V gene.

ASSVDPGATDTQY TRBJ2-3 TRBV9
ASGMAGVEDTQY TRBJ2-3 TRBV2
ASIRQGPDGTGELF TRBJ2-2 TRBV6-5
ASRDQGAGGYT TRBJ1-2 TRBV5-1
ASSLLGAVYNEQF TRBJ2-1 TRBV7-2
AISEPAGGLNEQF TRBJ2-1 TRBV10-3
ASSAKVTQDEQY TRBJ2-7 TRBV2
ASLELVTGELF TRBJ2-2 TRBV28
ASSPGGANQPQH TRBJ1-5 TRBV19
ASSERASGEAF TRBJ1-1 TRBV18
GCGTGINQPQH TRBJ1-5 TRBV29-1
ASSDSGTLTGELF TRBJ2-2 TRBV25-1
AWRPGGTDTQY TRBJ2-3 TRBV30
ASSLGGTSSYEQY TRBJ2-7 TRBV7-9
ASSSLRDRAEAF TRBJ1-1 TRBV5-4
ASSITSGRIYTQY TRBJ2-3 TRBV7-3
SANGHTEAF TRBJ1-1 TRBV29-1
AIRTGDRDTEAF TRBJ1-1 TRBV10-3
SARDPGTGYNEQF TRBJ2-1 TRBV20-1
ASGTQAGDYEQY TRBJ2-7 TRBV3-1
ASSQGQTELNSPLH TRBJ1-6 TRBV3-1
ASSLRETDTQY TRBJ2-3 TRBV7-9
SAAVGDQPQH TRBJ1-5 TRBV20-1
ASSSQVQTEAF TRBJ1-1 TRBV12-3/TRBV12-4
SVDRANYNEQF TRBJ2-1 TRBV29-1
ASSRQGGHNEQF TRBJ2-1 TRBV18
ASSSTGTHNEQF TRBJ2-1 TRBV7-9
ASSLEVSSYNEQF TRBJ2-1 TRBV28
ASSSRLAGVTYNEQF TRBJ2-1 TRBV3-1
ASSRFSGGQQPQH TRBJ1-5 TRBV18
ASSREGGYNEQF TRBJ2-1 TRBV7-2
ASSPPSLTGWNTEAF TRBJ1-1 TRBV18
ASSFGGRAKNIQY TRBJ2-4 TRBV11-2
ASSEGQGLYGYT TRBJ1-2 TRBV25-1
ASSPSQISNEQY TRBJ2-7 TRBV19
ASARVAKNIQY TRBJ2-4 TRBV7-9
AWSRLRYSNQPQH TRBJ1-5 TRBV30
ASSADGTPGEQY TRBJ2-7 TRBV9
ASAREGFEQY TRBJ2-7 TRBV7-2
ASSMWGQLSSYNSPLH TRBJ1-6 TRBV27
ASTDPREETQY TRBJ2-5 TRBV6-2/TRBV6-3
ASSTDSYSGYT TRBJ1-2 TRBV7-8
ASLGTSGYPSYEQY TRBJ2-7 TRBV7-3
ASNEVQGGTDTQY TRBJ2-3 TRBV7-9
ASTLTSGSSYNEQF TRBJ2-1 TRBV12-3/TRBV12-4
ASSYRILGQASSYEQY TRBJ2-7 TRBV6-5
SARRGGTTGELF TRBJ2-2 TRBV20-1
ASRILQGAGYEQY TRBJ2-7 TRBV27
ASSQRGELF TRBJ2-2 TRBV3-1
ASSSMTPNTGELF TRBJ2-2 TRBV5-1
ASSLAGGPQETQY TRBJ2-5 TRBV5-1
ASSLLSGANVLT TRBJ2-6 TRBV14
ASSALEGGETQY TRBJ2-5 TRBV5-1
ASSEAGPVDTQY TRBJ2-3 TRBV6-1
ASSLSVGGTTYEQY TRBJ2-7 TRBV7-8
ATTTGTVAYEQY TRBJ2-7 TRBV6-2/TRBV6-3
ASSLDTGGNQPQH TRBJ1-5 TRBV2
ASSYSGTGLNEQF TRBJ2-1 TRBV6-6
ASSLAGTTDNEQF TRBJ2-1 TRBV5-5